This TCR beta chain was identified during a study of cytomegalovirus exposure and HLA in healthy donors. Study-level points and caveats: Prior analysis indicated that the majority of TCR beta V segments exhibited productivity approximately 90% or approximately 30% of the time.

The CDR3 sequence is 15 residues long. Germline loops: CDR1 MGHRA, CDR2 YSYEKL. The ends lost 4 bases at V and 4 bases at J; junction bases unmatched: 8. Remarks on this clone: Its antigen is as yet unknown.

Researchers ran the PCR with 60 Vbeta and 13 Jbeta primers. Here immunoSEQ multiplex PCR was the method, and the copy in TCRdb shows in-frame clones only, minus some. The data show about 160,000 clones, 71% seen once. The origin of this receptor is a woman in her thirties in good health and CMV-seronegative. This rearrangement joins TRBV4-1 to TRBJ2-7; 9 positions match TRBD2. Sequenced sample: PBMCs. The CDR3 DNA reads TGCGCCAGCAGCCCTGAAGCGGGGGGTACGTACGAGCAGTACTTC. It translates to CASSPEAGGTYEQYF.